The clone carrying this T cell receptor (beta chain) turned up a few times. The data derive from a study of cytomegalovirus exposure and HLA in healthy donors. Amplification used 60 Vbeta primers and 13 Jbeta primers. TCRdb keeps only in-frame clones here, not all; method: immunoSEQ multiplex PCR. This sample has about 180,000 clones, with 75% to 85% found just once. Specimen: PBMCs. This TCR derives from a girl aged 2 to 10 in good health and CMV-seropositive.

The CDR3 loop reads CASSQDFGQTNEKLFF. The CDR3 DNA is TGCGCCAGCAGCCAAGATTTCGGACAGACTAATGAAAAACTGTTTTTT. V gene TRBV4-1 combines with J gene TRBJ1-4, with a tentative D call TRBD1 (6 bases). The CDR3 loop spans 16 amino acids. The V and J ends lost 0 bases and 2 bases respectively, with 10 bases between them. CDR1 MGHRA and CDR2 YSYEKL come from the germline V gene.